These T cell receptor beta chains were read from a single sample in a study of CD8+CD57+ T cells in acquired aplastic anemia. MiXCR, applied by TCRdb to the reads, yields one record per CDR3 protein. The sample records just over 200,000 distinct CDR3 sequences, more than 55% being singletons. Input material: sorted CD4+, CD8+, or CD8+CD57+ T cells (not recorded which) from PBMCs. The receptors here all came from a human donor with aplastic anemia. Both conserved end residues are part of each CDR3. D genes are given only for firm matches. The listing skips clone size in some rows; elsewhere it reads once, few, many or a size class.

TRBJ1-6 - - TRBV10-2 CASKDSSNSPLHF TGCGCCAGCAAGGACAGTTCGAATTCACCCCTCCACTTT
TRBJ2-1 TRBD2 once TRBV2 CASSQTSGSGNEQFF TGTGCCAGCAGTCAGACTAGCGGGAGTGGAAATGAGCAGTTCTTC
TRBJ2-7 - - TRBV13 CASSLGAGAPVEYF TGTGCCAGCAGCTTAGGGGCAGGGGCCCCAGTTGAGTACTTC
TRBJ1-4 - - TRBV5-4 CASSLRGGEKLFF TGTGCCAGCAGCTTGCGGGGCGGTGAAAAACTGTTTTTT
TRBJ2-5 - - TRBV7-6 CASSVRDRGETQYF TGTGCCAGCAGCGTACGGGACCGGGGAGAGACCCAGTACTTC
TRBJ1-1 - - TRBV2 CASRVNLRAFF TGTGCCAGCAGGGTAAATCTACGAGCTTTCTTT
TRBJ1-1 - - TRBV7-3 CASSIQGANTEAFF TGTGCCAGCAGCATACAGGGTGCGAACACTGAAGCTTTCTTT
TRBJ2-7 - - TRBV7-9 CASSFQGGDEQYF TGTGCCAGCAGCTTCCAGGGTGGCGACGAGCAGTACTTC
TRBJ2-3 TRBD2 - TRBV20-1 CSATVTSGGATDTQYF TGCAGTGCTACCGTGACTAGCGGGGGGGCTACAGATACGCAGTATTTT
TRBJ1-2 - - TRBV7-9 CASTRNLGNGYTF TGTGCCAGCACCCGCAACCTGGGCAATGGCTACACCTTC
TRBJ2-7 - many TRBV10-3 CAISTGTGYEQYF TGTGCCATCTCCACGGGTACTGGCTACGAGCAGTACTTC
TRBJ2-3 TRBD1 few TRBV2 CASIWGQGTDTQYF TGTGCCAGCATATGGGGACAGGGCACAGATACGCAGTATTTT
TRBJ2-7 - - TRBV29-1 CSVSDGTYEQYF TGCAGCGTTTCAGACGGAACCTACGAGCAGTACTTC
TRBJ2-7 - - TRBV20-1 CSARDPNGMGYEQYF TGCAGTGCTAGAGATCCTAACGGGATGGGGTACGAGCAGTACTTC
TRBJ2-3 TRBD1 - TRBV7-2 CASRTGSTQYF TGTGCCAGCCGGACAGGGTCTACGCAGTATTTT
TRBJ2-7 - - TRBV19 CASSIAGVGEQYF TGTGCCAGTAGTATAGCGGGAGTGGGCGAGCAGTACTTC
TRBJ2-7 - - TRBV27 CASSASPTISPEQYF TGTGCCAGCAGTGCTTCCCCTACGATTAGCCCCGAGCAGTACTTC
TRBJ2-7 - - TRBV12-5 CASGFGPREEQYF TGTGCTAGTGGTTTTGGCCCACGAGAAGAGCAGTACTTC
TRBJ2-2 - - TRBV10-3 CAISSGTPNTGELFF TGTGCCATCAGTTCCGGGACACCGAACACCGGGGAGCTGTTTTTT
TRBJ2-5 - once TRBV7-9 CASSTQGGGGETQYF TGTGCCAGCAGCACCCAGGGAGGAGGAGGAGAGACCCAGTACTTC
TRBJ2-5 TRBD2 - TRBV20-1 CSAFRGVGETQYF TGCAGTGCTTTTCGGGGGGTGGGAGAGACCCAGTACTTC
TRBJ2-5 - - TRBV7-2 CASSLEGLETQYF TGTGCCAGCAGCTTAGAGGGCCTCGAGACCCAGTACTTC
TRBJ2-7 - - TRBV10-3 CASTLRCVTTTYEQYF TGTGCCAGCACCCTCCGGTGCGTGACAACAACCTACGAGCAGTACTTC